The 9 T cell receptor beta chains presented below share a single source sample, sequenced in a study of cytomegalovirus exposure and HLA in healthy donors. With 60 Vbeta and 13 Jbeta primers, the PCR was carried out. Here immunoSEQ multiplex PCR was the method, and the copy in TCRdb shows in-frame clones only, minus some. Among over 250,000 clones, approximately 70% were seen once, and the ten largest hold 2% to 2.5%. Sequenced: PBMCs. These receptors all stem from a female donor in good health and CMV-seronegative.

V usage is TRBV6-5 and J usage is TRBJ2-2, with 9 nucleotides matching TRBD1. There are 15 residues in the CDR3. Germline V gene sequence: CDR1 MNHEY, CDR2 SVGAGI. V trimming: 5 bases; J trimming: 4 bases; junction bases outside the gene matches: 5. CDR3 in DNA: TGTGCCAGCAGTCGATCACAGGGGGCCACCGGGGAGCTGTTTTTT. It specifies CASSRSQGATGELFF.

This clone was observed a handful of times. The V call is TRBV6-5, the J call TRBJ2-1; 12 bases fit TRBD2. Trimming at V came to 6 bases and at J to 9 bases, leaving 6 bases not matched to a gene. The CDR3 runs 14 residues. Per germline, CDR1 MNHEY and CDR2 SVGAGI. The CDR3 reads CASSYGLAGTEQFF. The CDR3 DNA sequence: TGTGCCAGCAGCTACGGACTAGCGGGAACTGAGCAGTTCTTC.

The V and J genes are TRBV2 and TRBJ1-4; 10 bases match TRBD1. Germline V lookup: CDR1 SNHLY, CDR2 FYNNEI. The CDR3 is 16 residues long. V dropped 2 bases and J dropped 6; count of bases not matched to a gene: 6. CDR3 protein: CASSERDRGYDEKLFF. CDR3 nucleotide sequence: TGTGCCAGCAGTGAACGGGACAGGGGTTATGATGAAAAACTGTTTTTT.

The chain links TRBV2 to TRBJ1-5, with D unresolved. Germline V gives CDR1 SNHLY, CDR2 FYNNEI. CDR3 size: 14 residues. V was pared by 6 bases and J by 2 bases, with 11 bases between. CDR3 DNA sequence: TGTGCCAGCAGGTCAGGAATGGGCAATCAGCCCCAGCATTTT. Amino acid sequence: CASRSGMGNQPQHF.

This chain joins TRBV6-1 and TRBJ2-1, with 7 bases identical to TRBD2. This CDR3 region has 15 residues. Germline lookup yields CDR1 MNHNS and CDR2 SASEGT. The V segment lost 2 bases and the J segment 7 bases; nucleotides outside the gene matches: 8. The CDR3 reads CASSELGGSGNEQFF. CDR3 nucleotide sequence: TGTGCCAGCAGTGAACTGGGCGGGAGTGGAAATGAGCAGTTCTTC.

This clone was observed once. The chain joins TRBV19 to TRBJ2-5; tentative D call: TRBD2 (5 bases). Germline V gene lookup returns CDR1 LNHDA and CDR2 SQIVND (reference sequence). The V end lost 10 bases, the J end lost 5 bases, and 17 bases lay between the germline ends. This CDR3 region has 13 residues. Here the CDR3 reads CATSTVGVETQYF. The DNA of the CDR3 is TGTGCCACCTCAACGGTCGGGGTGGAGACCCAGTACTTC.

The chain uses TRBV18 and TRBJ2-7; 7 bases match TRBD2. CDR3 length equals 14 residues. Germline trimming cut 6 bases from V and 0 bases from J; bases unmatched to any gene: 5. Germline CDR1 KGHSH, CDR2 LQKENI. CDR3 residues: CASSLAATSYEQYF. CDR3 nucleotide sequence: TGTGCCAGCTCGCTAGCGGCAACCTCCTACGAGCAGTACTTC.

The chain couples TRBV5-5 to TRBJ1-1, with D possibly being TRBD1 (5 bases). The germline gives CDR1 SGHKS, CDR2 YYEKEE (reference sequence). The CDR3 is 14 amino acids. Trimming took 3 bases from V and 0 from J, leaving 9 bases between them. This CDR3 is CASSSTVMNTEAFF. As DNA, the CDR3 is TGTGCCAGCAGCTCGACAGTTATGAACACTGAAGCTTTCTTT.

V gene TRBV10-3 combines with J gene TRBJ2-1; 9 bases match TRBD2. Unmatched junction bases numbered 11, after V lost 7 bases and J lost 4 bases. The CDR3 has 16 residues. Germline CDR1 reads ENHRY; CDR2 reads SYGVKD. This CDR3 is CAIKKSASGKYNEQFF. The CDR3 coding sequence is TGTGCCATCAAGAAGTCGGCTAGCGGGAAGTACAATGAGCAGTTCTTC.